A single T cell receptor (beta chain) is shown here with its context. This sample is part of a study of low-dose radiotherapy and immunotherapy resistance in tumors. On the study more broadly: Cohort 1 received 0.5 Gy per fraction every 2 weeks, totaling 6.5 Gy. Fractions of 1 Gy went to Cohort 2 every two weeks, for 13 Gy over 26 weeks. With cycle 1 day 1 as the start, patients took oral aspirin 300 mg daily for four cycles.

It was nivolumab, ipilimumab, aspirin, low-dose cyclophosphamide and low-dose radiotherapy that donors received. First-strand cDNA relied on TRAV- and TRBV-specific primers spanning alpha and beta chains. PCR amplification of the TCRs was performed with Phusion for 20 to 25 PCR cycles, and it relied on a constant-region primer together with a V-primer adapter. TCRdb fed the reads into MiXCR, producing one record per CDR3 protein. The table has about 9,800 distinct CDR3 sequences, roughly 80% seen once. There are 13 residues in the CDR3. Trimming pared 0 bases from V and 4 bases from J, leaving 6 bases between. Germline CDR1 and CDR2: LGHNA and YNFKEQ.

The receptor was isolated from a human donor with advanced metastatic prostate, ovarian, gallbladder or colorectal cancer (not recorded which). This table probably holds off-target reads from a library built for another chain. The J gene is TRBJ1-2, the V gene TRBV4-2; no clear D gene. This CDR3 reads CASSQDLVYGYTF. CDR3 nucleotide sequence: TGTGCCAGCAGCCAAGATCTGGTCTATGGCTACACCTTC.